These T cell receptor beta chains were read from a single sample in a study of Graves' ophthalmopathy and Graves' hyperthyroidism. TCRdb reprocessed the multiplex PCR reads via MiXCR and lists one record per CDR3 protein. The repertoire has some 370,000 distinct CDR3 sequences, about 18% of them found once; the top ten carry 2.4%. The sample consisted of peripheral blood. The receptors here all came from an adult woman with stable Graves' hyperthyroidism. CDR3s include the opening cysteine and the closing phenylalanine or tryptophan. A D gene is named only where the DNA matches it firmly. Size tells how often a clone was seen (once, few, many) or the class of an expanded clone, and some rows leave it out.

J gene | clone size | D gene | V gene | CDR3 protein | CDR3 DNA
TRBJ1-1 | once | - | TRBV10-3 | CATVGGPDTEAFF | TGTGCCACCGTAGGGGGTCCGGACACTGAAGCTTTCTTT
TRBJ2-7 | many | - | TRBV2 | CASSEGRDEQYF | TGTGCCAGCAGTGAAGGGAGGGACGAGCAGTACTTC
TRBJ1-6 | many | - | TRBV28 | CASSFPNSPLHF | TGTGCCAGCAGTTTCCCAAATTCACCCCTCCACTTT
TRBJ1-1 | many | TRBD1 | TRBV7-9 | CASSQGAGRVVPEAFF | TGTGCCAGCAGCCAGGGGGCTGGCAGGGTCGTTCCTGAAGCTTTCTTT
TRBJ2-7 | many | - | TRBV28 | CASSPIDRDFVEQYF | TGTGCCAGCAGTCCAATCGACCGGGACTTTGTTGAGCAGTACTTC
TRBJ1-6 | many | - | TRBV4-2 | CASSQDTHATRLDF | TGTGCCAGCAGCCAAGATACTCACGCTACCAGGCTCGACTTT
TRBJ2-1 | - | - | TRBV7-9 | CASSPGFYEQFF | TGTGCCAGCAGCCCCGGGTTCTATGAGCAGTTCTTC
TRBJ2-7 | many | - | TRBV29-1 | CSVVDSNEQYF | TGCAGCGTTGTTGATAGTAACGAGCAGTACTTC
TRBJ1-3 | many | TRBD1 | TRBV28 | CASSLPQQGAYSGNTIYF | TGTGCCAGCAGTTTACCCCAACAGGGGGCCTACTCTGGAAACACCATATATTTT
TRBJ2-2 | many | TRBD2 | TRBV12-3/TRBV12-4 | CASSPSTSGRRGELFF | TGTGCCAGCAGTCCTTCGACTAGCGGGAGAAGAGGGGAGCTGTTTTTT
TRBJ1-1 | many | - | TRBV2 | CASGVGAEAFF | TGTGCCAGCGGGGTTGGGGCTGAAGCTTTCTTT
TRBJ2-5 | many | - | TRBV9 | CASSVGGGQETQYF | TGTGCCAGCAGCGTAGGAGGTGGGCAAGAGACCCAGTACTTC
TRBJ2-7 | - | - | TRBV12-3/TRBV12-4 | CASSPRHNLGDEQYF | TGTGCCAGCAGTCCTAGACATAACCTCGGGGACGAGCAGTACTTC
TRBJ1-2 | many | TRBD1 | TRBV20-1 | CSARVVGTGGLSRYGYTF | TGCAGTGCTAGAGTTGTTGGGACAGGGGGTCTGAGTCGTTATGGCTACACCTTC
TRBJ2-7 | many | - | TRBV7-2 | CASSPLISSYEQYF | TGTGCCAGCAGCCCCTTGATAAGCTCCTACGAGCAGTACTTC
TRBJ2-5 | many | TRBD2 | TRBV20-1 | CSATDGTSGSETQYF | TGCAGTGCGACTGATGGCACTAGCGGGAGTGAGACCCAGTACTTC
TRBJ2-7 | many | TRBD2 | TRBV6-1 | CASSEYRGAYEQYF | TGTGCCAGCAGTGAATATCGGGGGGCCTACGAGCAGTACTTC
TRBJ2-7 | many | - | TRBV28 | CASLRDYEQYF | TGTGCCAGTCTCAGGGACTACGAGCAGTACTTC
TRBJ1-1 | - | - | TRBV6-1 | CASSGYTEAFF | TGTGCCAGCAGCGGGTACACTGAAGCTTTCTTT
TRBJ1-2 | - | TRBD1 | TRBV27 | CASSRQGARESYGYTF | TGTGCCAGCAGCCGACAGGGGGCGCGAGAAAGCTATGGCTACACCTTC
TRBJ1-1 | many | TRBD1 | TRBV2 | CASGDRVNTEAFF | TGTGCCAGCGGGGACAGAGTGAACACTGAAGCTTTCTTT
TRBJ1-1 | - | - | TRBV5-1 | CASSLEPDDTEAFF | TGCGCCAGCAGCTTGGAACCCGACGACACTGAAGCTTTCTTT
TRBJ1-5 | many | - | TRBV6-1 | CASRDDRYSNQPQHF | TGTGCCAGCAGAGATGACAGGTATAGCAATCAGCCCCAGCATTTT
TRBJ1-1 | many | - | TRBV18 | CASSPFDRRLNTEAFF | TGTGCCAGCTCACCGTTTGATCGCAGACTGAACACTGAAGCTTTCTTT
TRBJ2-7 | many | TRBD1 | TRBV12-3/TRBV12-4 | CASSRDNRGYEQYF | TGTGCCAGCAGCCGAGATAACAGGGGCTACGAGCAGTACTTC
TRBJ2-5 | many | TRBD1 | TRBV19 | CASRLTGDLKQETQYF | TGTGCCAGTAGACTCACAGGGGACCTAAAACAAGAGACCCAGTACTTC
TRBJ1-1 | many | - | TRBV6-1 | CASSEVGSNTEAFF | TGTGCCAGCAGTGAAGTAGGTTCGAACACTGAAGCTTTCTTT
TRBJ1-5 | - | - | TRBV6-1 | CASSERANSNQPQHF | TGTGCCAGCAGTGAAAGGGCAAATAGCAATCAGCCCCAGCATTTT
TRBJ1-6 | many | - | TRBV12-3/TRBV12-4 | CASSRTNSYNSPLHF | TGTGCCAGCAGCCGCACGAACTCCTATAATTCACCCCTCCACTTT
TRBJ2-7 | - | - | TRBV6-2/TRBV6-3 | CASSYSIGNDQYF | TGTGCCAGCAGTTATTCGATAGGGAACGATCAGTACTTC
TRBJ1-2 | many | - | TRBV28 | CASSHAGQKANYGYTF | TGTGCCAGCAGCCACGCGGGGCAGAAAGCAAACTATGGCTACACCTTC
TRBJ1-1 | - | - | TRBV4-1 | CASSRGGDRNTEAFF | TGCGCCAGCAGCCGGGGGGGCGACAGGAACACTGAAGCTTTCTTT
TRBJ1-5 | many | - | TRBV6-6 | CATRFRDGNQPQHF | TGTGCCACTCGATTCCGGGACGGAAATCAGCCCCAGCATTTT
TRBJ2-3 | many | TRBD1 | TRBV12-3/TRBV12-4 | CASSLDRGTDTQYF | TGTGCCAGCAGTCTCGACAGGGGCACAGATACGCAGTATTTT
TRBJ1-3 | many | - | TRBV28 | CASSLTRNTIYF | TGTGCCAGCAGTTTAACTCGAAACACCATATATTTT
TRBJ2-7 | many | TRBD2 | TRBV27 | CASSFEASGRANEQYF | TGTGCCAGCAGTTTCGAGGCTAGCGGGAGGGCAAACGAGCAGTACTTC
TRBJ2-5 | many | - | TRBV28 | CASSSFWTKGETQYF | TGTGCCAGCAGTTCATTCTGGACAAAGGGAGAGACCCAGTACTTC
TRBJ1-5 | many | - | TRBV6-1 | CASSERPGQHNQPQHF | TGTGCCAGCAGTGAACGCCCCGGACAGCATAATCAGCCCCAGCATTTT
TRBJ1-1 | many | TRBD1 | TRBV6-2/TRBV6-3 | CASSPPGQARRGDTEAFF | TGTGCCAGCAGCCCACCCGGACAGGCCAGAAGGGGGGACACTGAAGCTTTCTTT
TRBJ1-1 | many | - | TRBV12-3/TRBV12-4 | CASSFGGTEAFF | TGTGCCAGCAGTTTTGGGGGAACTGAAGCTTTCTTT
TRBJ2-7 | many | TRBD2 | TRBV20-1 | CSARYGLAGGLRYEQYF | TGCAGTGCTAGATATGGACTAGCGGGAGGGTTGAGATACGAGCAGTACTTC
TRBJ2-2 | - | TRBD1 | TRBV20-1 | CSALSEGAFGELFF | TGCAGTGCCCTTTCAGAGGGGGCTTTTGGGGAGCTGTTTTTT
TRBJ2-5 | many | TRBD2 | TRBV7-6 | CASSRRLAGSRETQYF | TGTGCCAGCAGCCGCAGACTAGCGGGATCACGCGAGACCCAGTACTTC
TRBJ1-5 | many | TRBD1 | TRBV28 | CASSFRGRQPQHF | TGTGCCAGCAGTTTCAGGGGGCGTCAGCCCCAGCATTTT
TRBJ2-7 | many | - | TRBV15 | CATSRDRSVGFQYF | TGTGCCACCAGCAGAGACCGGTCGGTGGGATTTCAGTACTTC